The clone carrying this T cell receptor (beta chain) was found a few times. This record comes from a study of blood T cells in healthy people across ages. Germline V gene sequence: CDR1 LGHNA, CDR2 YSLEER. The CDR3 extends over 12 amino acids. Trimming removed 4 bases at V and 5 bases at J, with 5 bases between. A second 7 to 11 cycle PCR used barcoded and J-beta primers. TCRdb fed the 5' RACE reads into MiXCR, producing one record per CDR3 protein. The table includes about 810,000 distinct CDR3 sequences, 35% to 40% detected once. Sequences were obtained from blood. The receptor was derived from a man in his late teens or twenties in good health. J is TRBJ2-2 and V is TRBV4-3; D remains unclear. CDR3 loop: CASSPWTGELFF. In DNA, the CDR3 is TGCGCCAGCAGCCCTTGGACCGGGGAGCTGTTTTTT.